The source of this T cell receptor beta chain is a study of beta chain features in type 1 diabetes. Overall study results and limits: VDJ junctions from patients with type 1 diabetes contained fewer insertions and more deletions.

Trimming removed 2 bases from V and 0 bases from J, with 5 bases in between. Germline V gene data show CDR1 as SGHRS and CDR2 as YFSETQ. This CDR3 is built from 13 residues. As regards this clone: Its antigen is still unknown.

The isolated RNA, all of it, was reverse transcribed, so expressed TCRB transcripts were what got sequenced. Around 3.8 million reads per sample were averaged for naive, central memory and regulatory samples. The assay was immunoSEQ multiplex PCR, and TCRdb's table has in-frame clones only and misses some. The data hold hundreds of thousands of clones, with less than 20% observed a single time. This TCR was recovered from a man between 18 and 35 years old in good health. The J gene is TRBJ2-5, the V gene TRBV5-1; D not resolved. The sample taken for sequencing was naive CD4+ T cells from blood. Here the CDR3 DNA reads TGCGCCAGCAGCTTATGGTACCAAGAGACCCAGTACTTC. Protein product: CASSLWYQETQYF.